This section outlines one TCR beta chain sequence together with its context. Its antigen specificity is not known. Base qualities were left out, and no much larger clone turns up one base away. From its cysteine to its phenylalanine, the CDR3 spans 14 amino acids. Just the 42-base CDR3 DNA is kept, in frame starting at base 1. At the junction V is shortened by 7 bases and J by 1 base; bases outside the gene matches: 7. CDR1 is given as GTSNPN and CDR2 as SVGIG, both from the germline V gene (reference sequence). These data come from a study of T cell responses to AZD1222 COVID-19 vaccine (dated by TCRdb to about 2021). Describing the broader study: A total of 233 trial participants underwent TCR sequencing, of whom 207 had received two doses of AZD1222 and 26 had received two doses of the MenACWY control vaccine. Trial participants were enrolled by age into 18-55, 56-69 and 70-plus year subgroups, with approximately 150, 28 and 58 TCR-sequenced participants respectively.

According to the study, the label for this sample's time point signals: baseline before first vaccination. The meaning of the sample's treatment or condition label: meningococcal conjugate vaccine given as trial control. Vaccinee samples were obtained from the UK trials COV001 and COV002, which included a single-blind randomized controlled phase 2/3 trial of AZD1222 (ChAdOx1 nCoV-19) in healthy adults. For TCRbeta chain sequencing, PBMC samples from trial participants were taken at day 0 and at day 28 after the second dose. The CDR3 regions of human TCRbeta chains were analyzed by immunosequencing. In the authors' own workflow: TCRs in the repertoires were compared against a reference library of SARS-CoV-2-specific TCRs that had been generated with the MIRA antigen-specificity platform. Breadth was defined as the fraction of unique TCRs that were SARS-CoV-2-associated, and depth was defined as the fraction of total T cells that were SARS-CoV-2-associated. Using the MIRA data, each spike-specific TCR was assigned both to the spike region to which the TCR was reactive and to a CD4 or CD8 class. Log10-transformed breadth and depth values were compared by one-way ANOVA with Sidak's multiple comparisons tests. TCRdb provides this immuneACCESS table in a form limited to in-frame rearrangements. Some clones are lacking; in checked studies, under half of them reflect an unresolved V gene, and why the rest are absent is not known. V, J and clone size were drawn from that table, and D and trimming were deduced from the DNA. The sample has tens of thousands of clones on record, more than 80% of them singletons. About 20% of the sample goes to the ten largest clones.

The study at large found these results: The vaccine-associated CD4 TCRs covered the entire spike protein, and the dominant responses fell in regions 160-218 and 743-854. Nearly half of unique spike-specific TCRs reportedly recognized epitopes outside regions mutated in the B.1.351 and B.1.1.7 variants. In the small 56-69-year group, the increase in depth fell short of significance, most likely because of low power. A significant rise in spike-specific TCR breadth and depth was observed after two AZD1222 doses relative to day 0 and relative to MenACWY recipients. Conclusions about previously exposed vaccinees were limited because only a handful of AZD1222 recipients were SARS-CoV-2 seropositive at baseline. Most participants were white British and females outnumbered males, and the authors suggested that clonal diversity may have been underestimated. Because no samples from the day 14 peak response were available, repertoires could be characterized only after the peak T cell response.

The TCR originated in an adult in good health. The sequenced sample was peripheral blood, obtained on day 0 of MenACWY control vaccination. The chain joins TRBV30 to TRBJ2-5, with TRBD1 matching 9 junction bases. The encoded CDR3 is CAFHRDRAQETQYF. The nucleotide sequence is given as TGTGCCTTCCACCGGGACAGGGCCCAAGAGACCCAGTACTTC.